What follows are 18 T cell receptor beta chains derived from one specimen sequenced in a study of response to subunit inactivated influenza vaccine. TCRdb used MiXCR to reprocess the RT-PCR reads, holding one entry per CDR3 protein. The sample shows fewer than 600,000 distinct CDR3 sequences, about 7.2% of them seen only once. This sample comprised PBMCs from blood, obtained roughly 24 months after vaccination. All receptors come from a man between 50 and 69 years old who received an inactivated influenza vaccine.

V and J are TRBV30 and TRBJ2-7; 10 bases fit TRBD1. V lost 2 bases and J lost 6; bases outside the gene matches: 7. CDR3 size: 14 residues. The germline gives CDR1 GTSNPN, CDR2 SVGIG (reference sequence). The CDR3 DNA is TGTGCCTGGAGTTCCGGGACAGGGGACCTCGAGCAGTACTTC. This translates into CAWSSGTGDLEQYF.

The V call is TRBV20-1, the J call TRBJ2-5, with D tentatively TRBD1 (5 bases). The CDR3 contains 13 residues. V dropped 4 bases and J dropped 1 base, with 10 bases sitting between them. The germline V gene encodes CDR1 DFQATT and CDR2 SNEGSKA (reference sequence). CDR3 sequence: CSAIRGLQETQYF. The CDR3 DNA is TGCAGTGCTATTAGGGGCCTCCAAGAGACCCAGTACTTC.

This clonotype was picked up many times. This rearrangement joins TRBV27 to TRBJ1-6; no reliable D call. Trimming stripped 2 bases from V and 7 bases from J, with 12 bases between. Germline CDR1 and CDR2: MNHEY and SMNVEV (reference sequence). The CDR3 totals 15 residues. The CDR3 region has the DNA TGTGCCAGCAGTTTAAAGGGATGGTACAATTCACCCCTCCACTTT. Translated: CASSLKGWYNSPLHF.

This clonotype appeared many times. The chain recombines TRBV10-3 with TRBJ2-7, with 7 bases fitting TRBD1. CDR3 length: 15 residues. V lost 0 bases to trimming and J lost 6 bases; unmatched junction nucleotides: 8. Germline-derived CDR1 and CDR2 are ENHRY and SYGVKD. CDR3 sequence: CAISESRDRESEQYF. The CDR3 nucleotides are TGTGCCATCAGTGAGTCGAGAGACAGGGAATCCGAGCAGTACTTC.

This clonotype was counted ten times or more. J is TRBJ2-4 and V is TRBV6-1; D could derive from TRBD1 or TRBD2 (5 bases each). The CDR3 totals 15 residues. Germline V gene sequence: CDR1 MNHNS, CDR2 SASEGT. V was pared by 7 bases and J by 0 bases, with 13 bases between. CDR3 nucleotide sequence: TGTGCCAGCACTAGGGACCTTACAGCCAAAAACATTCAGTACTTC. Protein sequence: CASTRDLTAKNIQYF.

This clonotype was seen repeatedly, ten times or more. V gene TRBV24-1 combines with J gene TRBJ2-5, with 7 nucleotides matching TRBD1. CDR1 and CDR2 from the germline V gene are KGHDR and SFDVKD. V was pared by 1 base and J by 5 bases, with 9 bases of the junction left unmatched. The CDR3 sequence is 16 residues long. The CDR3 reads CATSDFESGGSETQYF. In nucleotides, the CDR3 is TGTGCCACCAGTGATTTTGAATCAGGGGGATCGGAGACCCAGTACTTC.

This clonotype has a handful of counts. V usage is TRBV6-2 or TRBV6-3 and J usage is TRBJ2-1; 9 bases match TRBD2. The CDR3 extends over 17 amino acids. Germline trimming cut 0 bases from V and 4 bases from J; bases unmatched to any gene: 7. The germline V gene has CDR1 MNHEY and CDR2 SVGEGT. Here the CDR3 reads CASSYSMRGGLYNEQFF. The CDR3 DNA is TGTGCCAGCAGTTACTCGATGCGGGGGGGTCTTTACAATGAGCAGTTCTTC.

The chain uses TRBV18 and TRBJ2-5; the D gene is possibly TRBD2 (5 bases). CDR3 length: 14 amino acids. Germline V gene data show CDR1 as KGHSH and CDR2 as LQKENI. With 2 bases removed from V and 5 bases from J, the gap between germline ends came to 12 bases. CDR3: CASSPTQTGETQYF. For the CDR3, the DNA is TGTGCCAGCTCACCAACCCAGACGGGGGAGACCCAGTACTTC.

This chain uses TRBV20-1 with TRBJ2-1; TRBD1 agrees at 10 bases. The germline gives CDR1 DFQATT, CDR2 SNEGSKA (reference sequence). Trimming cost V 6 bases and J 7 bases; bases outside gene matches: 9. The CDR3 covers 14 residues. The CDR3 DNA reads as TGCAGTGCCCTTCGGGACAGGGGACCAAATGAGCAGTTCTTC. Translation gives CSALRDRGPNEQFF.

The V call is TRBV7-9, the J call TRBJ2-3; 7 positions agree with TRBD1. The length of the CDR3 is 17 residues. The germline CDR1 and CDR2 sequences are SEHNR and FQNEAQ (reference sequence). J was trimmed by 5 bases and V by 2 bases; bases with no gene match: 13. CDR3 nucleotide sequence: TGTGCCAGCAGCTTAATGAGGGGGCTAAGACAGAGAGATACGCAGTATTTT. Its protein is CASSLMRGLRQRDTQYF. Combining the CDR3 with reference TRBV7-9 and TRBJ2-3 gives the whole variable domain DTGVSQNPRHKITKRGQNVTFRCDPISEHNRLYWYRQTLGQGPEFLTYFQNEAQLEKSRLLSDRFSAERPKGSFSTLEIQRTEQGDSAMYLCASSLMRGLRQRDTQYFGPGTRLTVL.

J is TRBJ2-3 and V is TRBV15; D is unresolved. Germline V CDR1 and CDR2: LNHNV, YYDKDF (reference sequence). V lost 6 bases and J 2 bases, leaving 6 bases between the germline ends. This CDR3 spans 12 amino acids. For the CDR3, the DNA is TGTGCCACCAGAGAAGTCACAGATACGCAGTATTTT. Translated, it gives CATREVTDTQYF.

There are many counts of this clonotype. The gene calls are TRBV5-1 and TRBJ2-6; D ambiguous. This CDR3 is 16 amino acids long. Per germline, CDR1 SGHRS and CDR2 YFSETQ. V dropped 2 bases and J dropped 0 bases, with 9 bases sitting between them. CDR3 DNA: TGCGCCAGCAGCTTTACACCCGGCTCTGGGGCCAACGTCCTGACTTTC. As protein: CASSFTPGSGANVLTF.

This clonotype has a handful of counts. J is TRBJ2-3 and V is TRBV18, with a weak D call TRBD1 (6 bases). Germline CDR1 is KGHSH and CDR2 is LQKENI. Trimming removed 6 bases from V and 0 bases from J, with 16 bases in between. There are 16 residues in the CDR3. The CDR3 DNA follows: TGTGCCAGCTCCCGTACAGGGTCCTCTAGCACAGATACGCAGTATTTT. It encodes CASSRTGSSSTDTQYF.

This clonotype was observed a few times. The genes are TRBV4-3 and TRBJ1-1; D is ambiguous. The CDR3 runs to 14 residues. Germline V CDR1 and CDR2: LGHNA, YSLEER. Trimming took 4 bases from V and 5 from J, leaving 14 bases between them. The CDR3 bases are TGCGCCAGCAGCCCGACACCCCGAGGGACTGAAGCTTTCTTT. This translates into CASSPTPRGTEAFF.

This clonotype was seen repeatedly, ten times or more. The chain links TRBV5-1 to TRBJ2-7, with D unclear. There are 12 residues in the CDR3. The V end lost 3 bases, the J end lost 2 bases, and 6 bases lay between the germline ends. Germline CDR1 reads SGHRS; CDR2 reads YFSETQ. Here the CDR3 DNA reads TGCGCCAGCAGCTCGAGCCCCTACGAGCAGTACTTC. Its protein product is CASSSSPYEQYF.

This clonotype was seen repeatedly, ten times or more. The DNA of the CDR3 is TGTGCCAGCAGCCAGAACCGTTTAAGGACAGATACGCAGTATTTT. This encodes CASSQNRLRTDTQYF. The chain combines TRBV3-1 with TRBJ2-3; D gene ambiguous. The CDR3 is 15 residues long. CDR1 is LGHDT, CDR2 YNNKEL, per germline (reference sequence). Trimming took 3 bases from V and 3 from J, leaving 13 bases between them.

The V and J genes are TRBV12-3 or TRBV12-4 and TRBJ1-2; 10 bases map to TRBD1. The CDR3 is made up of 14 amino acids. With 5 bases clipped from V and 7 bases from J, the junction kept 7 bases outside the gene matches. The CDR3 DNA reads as TGTGCCAGCAGTCTCGACAGGGGGCTGTCTGGCTACACCTTC. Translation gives CASSLDRGLSGYTF.

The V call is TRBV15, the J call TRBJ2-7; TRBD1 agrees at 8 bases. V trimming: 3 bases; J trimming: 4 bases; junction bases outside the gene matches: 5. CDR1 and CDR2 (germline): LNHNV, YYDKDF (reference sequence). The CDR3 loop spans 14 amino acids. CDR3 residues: CATSRYQGAYEQYF. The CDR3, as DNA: TGTGCCACCAGCAGGTATCAGGGGGCATACGAGCAGTACTTC.